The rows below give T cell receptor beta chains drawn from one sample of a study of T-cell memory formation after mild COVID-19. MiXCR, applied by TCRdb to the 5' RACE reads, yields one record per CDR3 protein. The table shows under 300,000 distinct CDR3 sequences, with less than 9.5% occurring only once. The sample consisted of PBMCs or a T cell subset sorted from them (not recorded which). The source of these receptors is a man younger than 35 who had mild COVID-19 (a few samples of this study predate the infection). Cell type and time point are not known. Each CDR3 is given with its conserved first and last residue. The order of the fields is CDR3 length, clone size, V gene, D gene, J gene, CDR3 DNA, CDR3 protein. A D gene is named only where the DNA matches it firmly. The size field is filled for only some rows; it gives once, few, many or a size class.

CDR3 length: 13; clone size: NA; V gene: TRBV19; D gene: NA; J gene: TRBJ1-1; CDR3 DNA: TGTGCCAGTGCTAGGCCAGCCAACACTGAAGCTTTCTTT; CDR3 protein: CASARPANTEAFF
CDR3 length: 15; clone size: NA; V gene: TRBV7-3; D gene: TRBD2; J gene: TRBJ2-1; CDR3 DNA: TGTGCCAGCAGCTTAACGGTGGCGGGGGTAAATGAGCAGTTCTTC; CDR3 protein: CASSLTVAGVNEQFF
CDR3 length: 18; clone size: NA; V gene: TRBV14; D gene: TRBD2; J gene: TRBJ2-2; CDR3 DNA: TGTGCCAGCAGCCAAACGCGGGGGGGCCTAAGTAGGAACGGGGAGCTGTTTTTT; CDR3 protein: CASSQTRGGLSRNGELFF
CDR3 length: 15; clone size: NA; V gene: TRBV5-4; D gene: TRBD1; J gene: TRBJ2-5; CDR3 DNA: TGTGCCAGCAGCTGGGGACAGACGCGCCAAGAGACCCAGTACTTC; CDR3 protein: CASSWGQTRQETQYF
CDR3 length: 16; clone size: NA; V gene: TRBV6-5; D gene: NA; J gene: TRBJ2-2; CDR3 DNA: TGTGCCAGCAGATTGACCAGGGCTCCCAACACCGGGGAGCTGTTTTTT; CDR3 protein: CASRLTRAPNTGELFF
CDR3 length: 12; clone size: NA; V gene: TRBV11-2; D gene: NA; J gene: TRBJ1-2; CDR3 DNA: TGTGCCAGTGGCTTTCAGGGCTATGGCTACACCTTC; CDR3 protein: CASGFQGYGYTF
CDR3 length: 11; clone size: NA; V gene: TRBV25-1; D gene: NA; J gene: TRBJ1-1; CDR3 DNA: TGTGCCACCGAAGAGAACACTGAAGCTTTCTTT; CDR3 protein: CATEENTEAFF
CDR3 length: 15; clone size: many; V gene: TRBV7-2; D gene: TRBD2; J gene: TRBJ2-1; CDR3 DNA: TGTGCCAGCAGCTTCGCGGGGGGGGCTTCGAATGAGCAGTTCTTC; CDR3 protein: CASSFAGGASNEQFF
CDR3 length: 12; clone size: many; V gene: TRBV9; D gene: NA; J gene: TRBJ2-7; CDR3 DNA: TGTGCCAGCAGCGGCCTCCTTTACGAGCAGTACTTC; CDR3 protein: CASSGLLYEQYF
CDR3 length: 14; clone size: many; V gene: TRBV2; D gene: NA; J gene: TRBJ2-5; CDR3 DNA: TGTGCCAGCCCCGAAGGGATCAGACAAGAGACCCAGTACTTC; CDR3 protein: CASPEGIRQETQYF
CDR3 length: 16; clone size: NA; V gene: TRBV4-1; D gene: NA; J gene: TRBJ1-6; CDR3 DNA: TGCGCCAGCAGCCAAGTCCTGAAAGTATATAATTCACCCCTCCACTTT; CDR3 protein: CASSQVLKVYNSPLHF
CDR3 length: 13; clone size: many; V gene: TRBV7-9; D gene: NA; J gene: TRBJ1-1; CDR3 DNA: TGTGCCAGCAGCTTCGGCCAGTACACTGAAGCTTTCTTT; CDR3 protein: CASSFGQYTEAFF
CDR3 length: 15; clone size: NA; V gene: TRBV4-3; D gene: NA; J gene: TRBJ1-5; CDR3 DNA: TGCTCCAGCAGCCAAGATTGGTCAGGGAATCAGCCCCAGCATTTT; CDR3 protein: CSSSQDWSGNQPQHF
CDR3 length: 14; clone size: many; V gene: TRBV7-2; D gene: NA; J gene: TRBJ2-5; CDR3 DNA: TGTGCCAGCAGCTCCGGGACATTGAGGGAGACCCAGTACTTC; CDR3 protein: CASSSGTLRETQYF
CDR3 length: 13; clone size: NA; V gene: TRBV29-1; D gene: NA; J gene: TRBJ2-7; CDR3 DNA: TGCAGCGCCAGTGCGGGCATATCCTACGAGCAGTACTTC; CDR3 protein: CSASAGISYEQYF
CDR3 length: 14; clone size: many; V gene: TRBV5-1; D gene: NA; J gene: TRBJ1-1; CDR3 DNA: TGCGCCAGCAGCTTAAGACAGATGAACACTGAAGCTTTCTTT; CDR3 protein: CASSLRQMNTEAFF
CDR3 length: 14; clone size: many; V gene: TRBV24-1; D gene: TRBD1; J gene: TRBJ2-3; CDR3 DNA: TGTGCCACCGCCGGACAGGGGCGCACAGATACGCAGTATTTT; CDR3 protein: CATAGQGRTDTQYF
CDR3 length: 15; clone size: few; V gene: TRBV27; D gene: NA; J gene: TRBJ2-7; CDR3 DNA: TGTGCCAGATCCAGCCGACAGGTTCAATCCTACGAGCAGTACTTC; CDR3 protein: CARSSRQVQSYEQYF
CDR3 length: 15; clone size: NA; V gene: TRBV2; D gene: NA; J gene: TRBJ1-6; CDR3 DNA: TGTGCCAGCATGGGCCCGAGCTCCTATAATTCACCCCTCCACTTT; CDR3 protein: CASMGPSSYNSPLHF
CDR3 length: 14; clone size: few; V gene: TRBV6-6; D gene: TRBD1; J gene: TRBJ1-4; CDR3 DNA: TGTGCCAGCAGTTGGAACAGGGGTAATGAAAAACTGTTTTTT; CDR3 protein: CASSWNRGNEKLFF
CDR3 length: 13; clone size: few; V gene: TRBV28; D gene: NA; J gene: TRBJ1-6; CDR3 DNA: TGTGCCAGCAGTACACCGGGCACCTCACCCCTCCACTTT; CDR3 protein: CASSTPGTSPLHF
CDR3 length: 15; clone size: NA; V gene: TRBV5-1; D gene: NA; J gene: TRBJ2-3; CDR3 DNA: TGCGCCAGCAGCTTGGAGGGGGGCGGCACAGATACGCAGTATTTT; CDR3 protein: CASSLEGGGTDTQYF
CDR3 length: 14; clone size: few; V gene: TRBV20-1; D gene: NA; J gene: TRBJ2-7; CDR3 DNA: TGCAGTGCTAGAGATGCCCAGGTATCCTACGAGCAGTACTTC; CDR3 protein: CSARDAQVSYEQYF
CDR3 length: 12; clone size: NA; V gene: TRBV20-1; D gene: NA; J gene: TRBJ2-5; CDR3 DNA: TGCAGTGCTAGCGGGGGAGTCGAGACCCAGTACTTC; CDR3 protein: CSASGGVETQYF
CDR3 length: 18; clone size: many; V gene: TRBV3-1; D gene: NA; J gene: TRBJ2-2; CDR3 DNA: TGTGCCAGCAGCCAATTCGCCTCCAGGACAGCCCACACCGGGGAGCTGTTTTTT; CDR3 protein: CASSQFASRTAHTGELFF
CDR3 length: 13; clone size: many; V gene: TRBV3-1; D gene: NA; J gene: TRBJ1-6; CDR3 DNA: TGTGCCAGCTCCCCAGGGAGTTTCTCACCCCTCCACTTT; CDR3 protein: CASSPGSFSPLHF
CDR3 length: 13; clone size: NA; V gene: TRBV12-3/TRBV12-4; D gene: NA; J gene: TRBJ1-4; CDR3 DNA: TGTGCCAGCAGCCCCCGGGGGAATGAAAAACTGTTTTTT; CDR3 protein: CASSPRGNEKLFF
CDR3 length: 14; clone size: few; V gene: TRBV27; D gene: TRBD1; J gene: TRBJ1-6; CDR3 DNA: TGTGCCAGCAGTGTATCAGGGGGTAATTCACCCCTCCACTTT; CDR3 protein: CASSVSGGNSPLHF
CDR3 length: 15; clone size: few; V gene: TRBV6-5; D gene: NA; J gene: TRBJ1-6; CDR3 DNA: TGTGCCAGCAGCGCAGTAGGGGTGCATAATTCACCCCTCCACTTT; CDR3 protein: CASSAVGVHNSPLHF
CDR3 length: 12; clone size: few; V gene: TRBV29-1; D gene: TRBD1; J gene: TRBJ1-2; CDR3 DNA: TGCAGCGTAGCAGGGGGCAGTATGGGCTACACCTTC; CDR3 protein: CSVAGGSMGYTF
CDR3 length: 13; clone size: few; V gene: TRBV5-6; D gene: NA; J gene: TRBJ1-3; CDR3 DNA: TGTGCCAGCCATGACCTCTCTGGAAACACCATATATTTT; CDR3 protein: CASHDLSGNTIYF
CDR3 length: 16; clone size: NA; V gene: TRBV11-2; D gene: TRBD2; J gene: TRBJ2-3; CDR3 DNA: TGTGCCAGCAGCCCGGGGACTAGCGGGGTCACAGATACGCAGTATTTT; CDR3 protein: CASSPGTSGVTDTQYF
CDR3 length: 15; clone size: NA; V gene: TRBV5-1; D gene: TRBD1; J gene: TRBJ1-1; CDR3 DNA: TGCGCCAGCAGGGCTTCAACAGGGGGTGGGAGTGAAGCTTTCTTT; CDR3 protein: CASRASTGGGSEAFF
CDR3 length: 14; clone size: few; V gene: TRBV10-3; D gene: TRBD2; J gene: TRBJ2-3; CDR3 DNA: TGTGCCATCGATAGCGGGAGAACCACAGATACGCAGTATTTT; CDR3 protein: CAIDSGRTTDTQYF
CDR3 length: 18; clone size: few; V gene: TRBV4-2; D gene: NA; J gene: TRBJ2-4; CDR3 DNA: TGTGCCAGCAGCCAAGATTGGGGAAGGGGCCTCGCCAAAAACATTCAGTACTTC; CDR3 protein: CASSQDWGRGLAKNIQYF
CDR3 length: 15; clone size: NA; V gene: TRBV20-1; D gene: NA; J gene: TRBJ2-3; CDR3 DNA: TGCAGTGCTAGAGGGACAGATGAACGCACAGATACGCAGTATTTT; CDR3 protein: CSARGTDERTDTQYF
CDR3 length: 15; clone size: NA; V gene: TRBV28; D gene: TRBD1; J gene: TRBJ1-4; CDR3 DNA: TGTGCCAGCAGTCCCACAGGGGAGTACTATGAAAAACTGTTTTTT; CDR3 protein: CASSPTGEYYEKLFF
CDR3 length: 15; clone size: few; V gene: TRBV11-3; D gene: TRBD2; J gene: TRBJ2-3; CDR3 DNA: TGTGCCAGCAGCTTCGGGACTAGCGGGGTAGCTACGCAGTATTTT; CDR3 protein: CASSFGTSGVATQYF
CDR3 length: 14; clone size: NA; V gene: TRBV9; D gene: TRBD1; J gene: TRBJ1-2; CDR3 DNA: TGTGCCAGCAGCGGGCAGGGGGTTGTAAATGGCTACACCTTC; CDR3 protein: CASSGQGVVNGYTF
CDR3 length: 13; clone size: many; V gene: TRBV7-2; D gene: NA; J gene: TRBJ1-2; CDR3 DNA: TGTGCCAGCAGCTTATGGGGAGGTCATGGCTACACCTTC; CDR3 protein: CASSLWGGHGYTF
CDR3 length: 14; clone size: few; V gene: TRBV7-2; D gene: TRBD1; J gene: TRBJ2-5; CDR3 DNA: TGTGCCAGCAGCGCGGCAGGGGGTAGGGAGACCCAGTACTTC; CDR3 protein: CASSAAGGRETQYF
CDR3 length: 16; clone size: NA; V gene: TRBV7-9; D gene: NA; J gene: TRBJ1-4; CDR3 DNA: TGTGCCAGCAGCTCAGGGTCCCGCGGGGCTAATGAAAAACTGTTTTTT; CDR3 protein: CASSSGSRGANEKLFF
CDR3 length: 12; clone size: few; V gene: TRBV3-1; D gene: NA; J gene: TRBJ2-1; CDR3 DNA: TGTGCCAGCAGCCTTTCCGGGCCCGAGCAGTTCTTC; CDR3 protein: CASSLSGPEQFF
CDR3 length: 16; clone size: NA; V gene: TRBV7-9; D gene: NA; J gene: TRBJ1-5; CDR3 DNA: TGTGCCAGCAGCCCGGGTACAGGGAAGGGAAATCAGCCCCAGCATTTT; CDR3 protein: CASSPGTGKGNQPQHF
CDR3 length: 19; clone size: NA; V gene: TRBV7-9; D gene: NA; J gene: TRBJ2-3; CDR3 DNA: TGTGCCAGCAGCTTAGCGGGGACCCGGGAACTCCGAATAAAGGATACGCAGTATTTT; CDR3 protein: CASSLAGTRELRIKDTQYF
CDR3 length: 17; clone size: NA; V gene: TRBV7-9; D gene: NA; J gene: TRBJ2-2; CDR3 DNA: TGTGCCAGCAGCGACCCCGACAGGCCGGCGAACACCGGGGAGCTGTTTTTT; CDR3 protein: CASSDPDRPANTGELFF
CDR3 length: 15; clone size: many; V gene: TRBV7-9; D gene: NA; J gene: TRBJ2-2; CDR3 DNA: TGTGCCAGCAGCTTAGAGGAGGGCGTCACCGGGGAGCTGTTTTTT; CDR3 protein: CASSLEEGVTGELFF
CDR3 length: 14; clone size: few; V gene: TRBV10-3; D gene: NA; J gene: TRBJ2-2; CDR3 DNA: TGTGCCACCGCTGGGGGGACGAACACCGGGGAGCTGTTTTTT; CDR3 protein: CATAGGTNTGELFF
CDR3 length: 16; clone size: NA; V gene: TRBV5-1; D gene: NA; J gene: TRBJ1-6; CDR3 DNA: TGCGCCAGCAGCTTGGCCATCAGGGGTCGGAATTCACCCCTCCACTTT; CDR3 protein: CASSLAIRGRNSPLHF
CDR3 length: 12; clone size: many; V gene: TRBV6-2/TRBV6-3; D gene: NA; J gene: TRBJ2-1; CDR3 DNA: TGTGCCAGAAAGCGACACCTCAATGAGCAGTTCTTC; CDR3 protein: CARKRHLNEQFF
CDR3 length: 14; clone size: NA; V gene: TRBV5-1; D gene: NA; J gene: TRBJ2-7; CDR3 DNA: TGCGCCAGCAGCTTGATCAGCCGGGACTACGAGCAGTACTTC; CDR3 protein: CASSLISRDYEQYF
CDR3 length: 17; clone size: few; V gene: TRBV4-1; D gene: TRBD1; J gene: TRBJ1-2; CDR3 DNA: TGCGCCAGCAGCCAAGATTTGGGACAGGGGGCCTTTTGGGGCTACACCTTC; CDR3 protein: CASSQDLGQGAFWGYTF
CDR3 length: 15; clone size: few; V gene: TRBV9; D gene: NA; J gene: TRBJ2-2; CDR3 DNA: TGTGCCAGCAGCGTAGTATCGAGTTCTCATCGGGAGCTGTTTTTT; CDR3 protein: CASSVVSSSHRELFF
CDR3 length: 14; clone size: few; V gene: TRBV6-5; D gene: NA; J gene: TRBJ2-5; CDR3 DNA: TGTGCCAGCAAGGCAGGGGAGGCGGTTGAGACCCAGTACTTC; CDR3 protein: CASKAGEAVETQYF
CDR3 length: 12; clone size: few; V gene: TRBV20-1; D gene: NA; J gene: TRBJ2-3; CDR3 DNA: TGCAGTGCTCGGACCCCCTGGGATACGCAGTATTTT; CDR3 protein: CSARTPWDTQYF